The 29 T cell receptor beta chains given below trace back to one sample, sequenced in a study of early T cells in non-severe SARS-CoV-2 infection. TCRdb re-analysed the 5' RACE reads in MiXCR, keeping a single row per CDR3 protein. In the table there are 50,000 to 60,000 distinct CDR3 sequences, under 15% of which are singletons. The sequencing sample was made of whole blood. Receptor source: an adult who was a healthcare worker with PCR-confirmed SARS-CoV-2 infection or an uninfected control (not recorded which).

This clonotype was seen many times. V gene TRBV14 combines with J gene TRBJ1-6, with D perhaps matching TRBD1 (5 bases). Germline V gene lookup returns CDR1 SGHDN and CDR2 FVKESK. V lost 2 bases and J lost 7, with 6 bases in between. The CDR3 loop spans 13 amino acids. As DNA, the CDR3 is TGTGCCAGCAGCCAAAGGGGAAATTCACCCCTCCACTTT. Translating it yields CASSQRGNSPLHF.

This clonotype was picked up a small number of times. This chain uses TRBV5-1 with TRBJ1-1; 7 bases agree with TRBD1. Per the germline V gene, CDR1 is SGHRS and CDR2 is YFSETQ. V lost 0 bases, J lost 4 bases, and 3 bases stayed unmatched. This CDR3 contains 14 residues. CDR3 loop: CASSLVRGRTEAFF. CDR3 DNA: TGCGCCAGCAGCTTGGTGAGGGGGCGCACTGAAGCTTTCTTT.

This clonotype was counted many times. The chain combines TRBV6-1 with TRBJ2-6, with 7 bases fitting TRBD2. CDR3 length equals 15 residues. The germline V gene has CDR1 MNHNS and CDR2 SASEGT. J gave up 0 bases and V 6 bases, and 2 bases lay outside the gene matches. CDR3 region: CASRGGSSGANVLTF. The CDR3 nucleotides read TGTGCCAGCAGGGGCGGGAGCTCTGGGGCCAACGTCCTGACTTTC.

This clonotype has a count of ten or more. J is TRBJ2-1 and V is TRBV20-1; 8 nucleotides match TRBD2. Germline lookup yields CDR1 DFQATT and CDR2 SNEGSKA (reference sequence). This CDR3 has 14 amino acids. V lost 3 bases, J lost 3 bases, and 4 bases stayed unmatched. The CDR3 loop reads CSASWLAGYNEQFF. The CDR3 DNA reads TGCAGTGCTAGTTGGCTAGCGGGCTACAATGAGCAGTTCTTC.

J is TRBJ1-1 and V is TRBV7-2; tentatively, D is TRBD1 (6 bases). CDR1 SGHTA and CDR2 FQGNSA come from the germline V gene. This CDR3 has 18 amino acids. V lost 2 bases and J lost 2, with 21 bases in between. This CDR3 reads CASSLKGRWGADNTEAFF. The DNA for the CDR3 is TGTGCCAGCAGCTTAAAAGGGCGATGGGGGGCGGATAACACTGAAGCTTTCTTT.

The gene calls are TRBV5-1 and TRBJ2-1; TRBD2 aligns across 11 bases. V trimming: 0 bases; J trimming: 1 base; junction bases outside the gene matches: 9. This CDR3 has 19 amino acids. CDR1 and CDR2 from the germline V gene are SGHRS and YFSETQ. The CDR3 nucleotides are TGCGCCAGCAGCTTGGCGAGGCTAGCGGGGGGTAGTTCCTACAATGAGCAGTTCTTC. Its protein is CASSLARLAGGSSYNEQFF.

This chain connects TRBV20-1 to TRBJ1-3, with D perhaps matching TRBD1 (5 bases). The CDR3 runs 14 residues. V gave up 5 bases and J gave up 3 bases, with 14 bases separating them. The V gene's germline CDR1 is DFQATT and CDR2 SNEGSKA (reference sequence). CDR3 sequence (DNA): TGCAGTGCTTCGGCGGGGGGAAGTGGAAACACCATATATTTT. It translates to CSASAGGSGNTIYF.

V gene TRBV20-1 combines with J gene TRBJ2-7; 8 nucleotides agree with TRBD1. V trimming: 5 bases; J trimming: 5 bases; junction bases outside the gene matches: 14. The CDR3 consists of 15 residues. Germline CDR1 DFQATT, CDR2 SNEGSKA (reference sequence). The CDR3 DNA reads TGCAGTGCTGGTACTGGGACAGGCCTTTGGGACGAGCAGTACTTC. Protein sequence: CSAGTGTGLWDEQYF.

This chain uses TRBV9 with TRBJ2-7; D is ambiguous. CDR1 and CDR2 from the germline V gene are SGDLS and YYNGEE. Deletions cut 0 bases from V and 3 bases from J, with 13 bases between. The CDR3 sequence is 15 residues long. CDR3 in amino acids: CASSVGGGGIYEQYF. The CDR3 bases are TGTGCCAGCAGCGTAGGTGGTGGCGGTATCTACGAGCAGTACTTC.

This chain links TRBV6-2 or TRBV6-3 with TRBJ2-3; weak D call: TRBD1 (5 bases). CDR3 length: 14 residues. Germline CDR1 reads MNHEY; CDR2 reads SVGEGT. The V and J ends lost 2 bases and 1 base respectively, with 7 bases between them. The CDR3 reads CASSYGQRTDTQYF. As DNA, the CDR3 is TGTGCCAGCAGTTACGGACAACGCACAGATACGCAGTATTTT.

This clonotype has a count of ten or more. This rearrangement joins TRBV6-1 to TRBJ2-5, with D perhaps being TRBD1 or TRBD2 (5 bases each). V was clipped by 1 base and J by 2 bases, with 14 bases between them. The length of the CDR3 is 16 residues. CDR1 MNHNS and CDR2 SASEGT come from the germline V gene. This chain's CDR3 is CASSEGGAGAQETQYF. The CDR3 nucleotides are TGTGCCAGCAGTGAAGGAGGGGCAGGAGCTCAAGAGACCCAGTACTTC.

This clonotype was detected only a few times. The V call is TRBV11-2, the J call TRBJ2-2; no definite D call. Trimming removed 5 bases from V and 6 bases from J, with 13 bases in between. The CDR3 sequence is 14 residues long. The germline V gene has CDR1 SGHAT and CDR2 FQNNGV. The CDR3 sequence is CASSPQIKAGELFF. The CDR3 DNA reads as TGTGCCAGCAGCCCTCAAATAAAGGCCGGGGAGCTGTTTTTT.

In its sample, this clonotype was seen a few times. The gene calls are TRBV6-2 or TRBV6-3 and TRBJ2-7; D perhaps matches TRBD1 (6 bases). The CDR3 loop spans 15 amino acids. Germline lookup yields CDR1 MNHEY and CDR2 SVGEGT. The V and J ends lost 6 bases and 2 bases respectively, with 17 bases between them. The CDR3 sequence is CASRIGAGATYEQYF. The CDR3 DNA reads TGTGCCAGCAGAATCGGTGCAGGGGCTACCTACGAGCAGTACTTC.

The rearrangement uses TRBV6-6 and TRBJ2-7; possibly TRBD2 for D (6 bases). Germline V gives CDR1 MNHNY, CDR2 SVGAGI (reference sequence). V was cut by 5 bases and J by 6 bases, with 17 bases left in between. This CDR3 contains 14 residues. The CDR3 sequence is CASSHYGTLSEQYF. CDR3 DNA sequence: TGTGCCAGCAGTCACTACGGGACTCTCAGCGAGCAGTACTTC.

This clonotype was counted only a few times. The chain carries TRBV29-1 and TRBJ2-1; D is uncertain. CDR1 and CDR2 from the germline V gene are SQVTM and ANQGSEA. V was clipped by 7 bases and J by 4 bases, with 8 bases between them. This CDR3 has 11 amino acids. The CDR3 is CSAGPYNEQFF. CDR3 in DNA: TGCAGCGCCGGACCTTACAATGAGCAGTTCTTC.

In this sample, this clonotype turned up a few times. This CDR3 is CSVFGTPLSGANVLTF. The CDR3 bases are TGCAGCGTTTTTGGGACACCACTCTCTGGGGCCAACGTCCTGACTTTC. This chain connects TRBV29-1 to TRBJ2-6, with a tentative D call TRBD1 (6 bases). The CDR3 totals 16 residues. Germline V gene sequence: CDR1 SQVTM, CDR2 ANQGSEA. The V gene lost 5 bases and the J gene lost 0 bases, with 14 bases spanning the gap.

This clonotype was seen a handful of times. The chain couples TRBV14 to TRBJ2-3, with a tentative D call TRBD2 (5 bases). V lost 2 bases and J lost 8, with 20 bases in between. CDR3 length equals 16 residues. The germline gives CDR1 SGHDN, CDR2 FVKESK. This CDR3 reads CASSQTGGRRDGTQYF. CDR3 sequence (DNA): TGTGCCAGCAGCCAAACCGGCGGGCGGCGTGATGGTACGCAGTATTTT.

This CDR3 reads CASSAYDKGQYF. The CDR3 nucleotides read TGTGCCAGCAGTGCGTACGATAAGGGGCAGTACTTC. V is TRBV2 and J is TRBJ2-7; D is unresolved. Deletions cut 4 bases from V and 9 bases from J, with 13 bases between. From germline, CDR1 is SNHLY and CDR2 FYNNEI. The CDR3 loop spans 12 amino acids.

This clonotype was picked up many times. The chain combines TRBV27 with TRBJ2-7, with 8 bases aligning to TRBD1. Germline loops: CDR1 MNHEY, CDR2 SMNVEV (reference sequence). V was clipped by 6 bases and J by 11 bases; unmatched bases: 15. This CDR3 has 14 amino acids. In DNA, the CDR3 is TGTGCCAGCAGACACCCCGGGACAGGTAGGGAGGAGTACTTC. It encodes CASRHPGTGREEYF.

This rearrangement joins TRBV7-3 to TRBJ2-2; 11 nucleotides match TRBD2. The CDR3 contains 17 residues. Germline CDR1 and CDR2: SGHTA and FQGTGA. V was clipped by 5 bases and J by 1 base; unmatched bases: 6. CDR3 DNA: TGTGCCAGCAGCCGACTAGCGGGGCTCGTGAACACCGGGGAGCTGTTTTTT. It yields the protein CASSRLAGLVNTGELFF.

There are many counts of this clonotype. This chain uses TRBV6-6 with TRBJ2-7, with 8 bases lining up with TRBD1. V dropped 4 bases and J dropped 3; count of bases not matched to a gene: 5. The CDR3 is made up of 14 amino acids. The germline CDR1 and CDR2 sequences are MNHNY and SVGAGI (reference sequence). CDR3 residues: CASSSRDRSYEQYF. The CDR3 coding sequence is TGTGCCAGCAGTTCTAGGGACAGGAGCTACGAGCAGTACTTC.

This clonotype was recorded many times. The rearrangement joins TRBV6-5 to TRBJ2-2, with TRBD1 matching 7 bases. With V trimmed by 2 bases and J by 5 bases, 2 bases remained unmatched. Germline-derived CDR1 and CDR2 are MNHEY and SVGAGI. The CDR3 extends over 14 amino acids. The CDR3 sequence is CASSYGQATGELFF. Written as DNA, the CDR3 is TGTGCCAGCAGTTACGGACAGGCAACCGGGGAGCTGTTTTTT.

As concerns this clonotype: A much more abundant neighbour one base away suggests this may be a read error. The chain has TRBV4-1 and TRBJ2-3; D might be TRBD1 or TRBD2, each matching 6 bases. CDR1 and CDR2 from the germline V gene are MGHRA and YSYEKL. The CDR3 runs to 17 residues. In DNA, the CDR3 is TGCACCAGCAGCCAAGATAGGAGGGGGGCGAACACAGATACGCAGTATTTT. Encoded protein: CTSSQDRRGANTDTQYF.

This clonotype was detected only a few times. The V gene is TRBV12-3 or TRBV12-4, the J gene TRBJ2-5, with D hard to call. The germline V and J ends were trimmed by 4 bases and 7 bases, with 13 bases remaining between them. The CDR3 length is 13 residues. The CDR3 DNA sequence: TGTGCCAGCAGTTCGTCCCGAGTGGGGACCCAGTACTTC. This translates into CASSSSRVGTQYF.

The CDR3 is CASSSTGTSTDTQYF. As DNA, the CDR3 is TGTGCCAGCAGCTCAACCGGGACTAGCACAGATACGCAGTATTTT. J is TRBJ2-3 and V is TRBV7-8; weak D call: TRBD2 (6 bases). V was pared by 4 bases and J by 0 bases, with 11 bases between. CDR1 and CDR2 (germline): SGHVS, FQNEAQ. The CDR3 is 15 amino acids.

This chain joins TRBV10-2 and TRBJ2-1; maybe TRBD2 (6 bases). The CDR3 loop spans 14 amino acids. The V end was cut by 7 bases, the J end by 9 bases, with 19 bases between. Per germline, CDR1 WSHSY and CDR2 SAAADI. The CDR3 loop is CASTGLTGGGEQFF. The CDR3 nucleotides are TGCGCCAGCACGGGGCTCACTGGGGGAGGTGAGCAGTTCTTC.

This clonotype was counted once. The chain carries TRBV6-2 or TRBV6-3 and TRBJ1-5; no clear D. Germline values: CDR1 MNHEY, CDR2 SVGEGT. The CDR3 runs to 12 residues. V was pared by 5 bases and J by 9 bases, with 11 bases between. The CDR3 spells CASSRAEGPQHF. CDR3 DNA sequence: TGTGCCAGCAGTCGGGCCGAAGGGCCCCAGCATTTT.

This clonotype occurred many times. V gene TRBV6-5 combines with J gene TRBJ1-2; 10 nucleotides agree with TRBD1. The V segment lost 5 bases and the J segment 4 bases; nucleotides outside the gene matches: 16. Germline V gene data show CDR1 as MNHEY and CDR2 as SVGAGI. The CDR3 is 18 amino acids. The CDR3 is CASSLNPSGGTGAYGYTF. Written as DNA, the CDR3 is TGTGCCAGCAGTCTTAACCCATCCGGGGGGACAGGGGCCTATGGCTACACCTTC.

Ten or more counts support this clonotype. The rearrangement joins TRBV7-2 to TRBJ2-7; 7 bases are a match to TRBD1. The junction had 10 bases not matched to a gene; V was cut back by 2 bases and J by 3 bases. CDR3 length: 16 amino acids. From germline, CDR1 is SGHTA and CDR2 FQGNSA. This CDR3 reads CASSLTGTETYYEQYF. The CDR3 coding sequence is TGTGCCAGCAGCTTAACCGGGACAGAGACTTACTACGAGCAGTACTTC.